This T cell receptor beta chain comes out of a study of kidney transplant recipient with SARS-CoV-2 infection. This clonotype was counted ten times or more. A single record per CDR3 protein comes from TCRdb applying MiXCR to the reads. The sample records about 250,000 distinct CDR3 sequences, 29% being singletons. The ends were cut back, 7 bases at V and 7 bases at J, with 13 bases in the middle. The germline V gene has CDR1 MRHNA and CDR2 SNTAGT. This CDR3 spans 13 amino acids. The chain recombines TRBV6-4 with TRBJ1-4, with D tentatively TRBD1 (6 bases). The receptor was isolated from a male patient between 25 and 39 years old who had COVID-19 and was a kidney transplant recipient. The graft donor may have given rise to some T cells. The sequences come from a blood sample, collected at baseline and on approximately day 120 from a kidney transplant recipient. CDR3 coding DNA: TGTGCCAGCACCCGGACGGGGGCTGAAAAACTGTTTTTT. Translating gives CASTRTGAEKLFF.